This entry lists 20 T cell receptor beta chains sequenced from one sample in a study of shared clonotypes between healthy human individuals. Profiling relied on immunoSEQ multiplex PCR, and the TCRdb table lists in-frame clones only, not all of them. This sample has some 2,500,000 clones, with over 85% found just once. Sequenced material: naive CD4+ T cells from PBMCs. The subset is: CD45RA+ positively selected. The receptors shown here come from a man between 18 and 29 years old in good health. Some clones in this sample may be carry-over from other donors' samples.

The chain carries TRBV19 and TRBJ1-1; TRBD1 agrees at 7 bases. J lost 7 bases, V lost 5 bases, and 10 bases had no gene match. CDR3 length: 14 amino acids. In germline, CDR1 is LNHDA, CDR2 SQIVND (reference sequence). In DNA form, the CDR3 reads TGTGCCAGTAGTCGACAGGGAGGAATTAATGAAGCTTTCTTT. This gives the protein CASSRQGGINEAFF.

The CDR3 is CASSLGPLRERDYNEQFF. The CDR3, as DNA: TGTGCCAGCAGTTTAGGCCCCCTTAGAGAACGCGACTACAATGAGCAGTTCTTC. V gene TRBV27 combines with J gene TRBJ2-1; D ambiguous. V was shortened by 2 bases and J by 3 bases, with 20 bases between the two germline ends. The CDR3 length is 18 residues. CDR1 is MNHEY, CDR2 SMNVEV, per germline (reference sequence).

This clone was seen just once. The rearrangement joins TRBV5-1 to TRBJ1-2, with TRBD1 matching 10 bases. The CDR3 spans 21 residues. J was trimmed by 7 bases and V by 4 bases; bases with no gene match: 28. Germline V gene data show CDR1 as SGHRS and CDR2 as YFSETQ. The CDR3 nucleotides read TGCGCCAGCAGCACATTTGGGCCGAAACTAAGACAGGGGGCGTCGGAATCTGGCTACACCTTC. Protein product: CASSTFGPKLRQGASESGYTF. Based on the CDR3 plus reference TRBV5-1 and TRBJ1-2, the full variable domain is KAGVTQTPRYLIKTRGQQVTLSCSPISGHRSVSWYQQTPGQGLQFLFEYFSETQRNKGNFPGRFSGRQFSNSRSEMNVSTLELGDSALYLCASSTFGPKLRQGASESGYTFGSGTRLTVV.

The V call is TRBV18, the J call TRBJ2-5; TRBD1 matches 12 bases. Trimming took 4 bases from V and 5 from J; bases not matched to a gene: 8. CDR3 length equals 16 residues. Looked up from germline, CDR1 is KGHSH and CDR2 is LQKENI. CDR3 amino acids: CASSLTPGQGAETQYF. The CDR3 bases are TGTGCCAGCTCACTTACCCCGGGACAGGGGGCTGAGACCCAGTACTTC.

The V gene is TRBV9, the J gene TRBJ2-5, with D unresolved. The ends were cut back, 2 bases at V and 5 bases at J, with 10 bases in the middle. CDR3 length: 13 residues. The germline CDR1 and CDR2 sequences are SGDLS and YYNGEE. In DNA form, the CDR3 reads TGTGCCAGCAGCGTCGGGTATGTCGAGACCCAGTACTTC. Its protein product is CASSVGYVETQYF. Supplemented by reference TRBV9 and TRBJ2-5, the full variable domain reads DSGVTQTPKHLITATGQRVTLRCSPRSGDLSVYWYQQSLDQGLQFLIQYYNGEERAKGNILERFSAQQFPDLHSELNLSSLELGDSALYFCASSVGYVETQYFGPGTRLLVL.

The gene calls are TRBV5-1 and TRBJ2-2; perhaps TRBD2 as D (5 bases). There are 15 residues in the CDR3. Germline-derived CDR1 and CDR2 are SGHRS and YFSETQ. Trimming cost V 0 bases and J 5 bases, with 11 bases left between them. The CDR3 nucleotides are TGCGCCAGCAGCTTGGCTCGACGACTAACCGGGGAGCTGTTTTTT. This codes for CASSLARRLTGELFF. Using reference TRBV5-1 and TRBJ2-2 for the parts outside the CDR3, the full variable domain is KAGVTQTPRYLIKTRGQQVTLSCSPISGHRSVSWYQQTPGQGLQFLFEYFSETQRNKGNFPGRFSGRQFSNSRSEMNVSTLELGDSALYLCASSLARRLTGELFFGEGSRLTVL.

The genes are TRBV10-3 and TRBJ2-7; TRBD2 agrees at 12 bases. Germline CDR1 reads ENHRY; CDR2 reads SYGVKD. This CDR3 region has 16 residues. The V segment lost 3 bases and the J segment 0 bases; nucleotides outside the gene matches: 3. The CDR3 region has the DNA TGTGCCATCAGTGAATGGACTAGCGGGAACTCCTACGAGCAGTACTTC. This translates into CAISEWTSGNSYEQYF.

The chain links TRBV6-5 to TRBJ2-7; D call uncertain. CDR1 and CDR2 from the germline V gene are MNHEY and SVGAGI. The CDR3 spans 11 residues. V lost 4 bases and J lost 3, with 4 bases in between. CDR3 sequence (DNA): TGTGCCAGCAGTTCAGACTACGAGCAGTACTTC. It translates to CASSSDYEQYF.

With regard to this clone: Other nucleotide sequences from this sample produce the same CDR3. The CDR3 nucleotides are TGCGCCAGCAGCTTCGGGACAGGCGAGGATACGCAGTATTTT. It codes for CASSFGTGEDTQYF. The rearrangement links TRBV5-1 to TRBJ2-3; TRBD1 aligns across 8 bases. Germline lookup yields CDR1 SGHRS and CDR2 YFSETQ. The trim removed 2 bases at V and 6 bases at J, leaving 5 bases unmatched. This CDR3 is 14 amino acids long.

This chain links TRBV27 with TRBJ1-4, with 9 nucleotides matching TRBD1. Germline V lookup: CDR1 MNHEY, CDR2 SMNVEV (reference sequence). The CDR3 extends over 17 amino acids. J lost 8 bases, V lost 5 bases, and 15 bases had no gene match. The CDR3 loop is CASSPRTGEAIKEKLFF. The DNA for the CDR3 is TGTGCCAGCAGTCCACGGACAGGGGAGGCGATTAAGGAAAAACTGTTTTTT.

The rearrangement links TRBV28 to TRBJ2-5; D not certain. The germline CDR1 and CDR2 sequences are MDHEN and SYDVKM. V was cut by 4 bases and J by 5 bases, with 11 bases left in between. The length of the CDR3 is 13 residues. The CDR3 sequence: CASSSRTVETQYF. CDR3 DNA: TGTGCCAGCAGTTCGAGGACGGTGGAGACCCAGTACTTC.

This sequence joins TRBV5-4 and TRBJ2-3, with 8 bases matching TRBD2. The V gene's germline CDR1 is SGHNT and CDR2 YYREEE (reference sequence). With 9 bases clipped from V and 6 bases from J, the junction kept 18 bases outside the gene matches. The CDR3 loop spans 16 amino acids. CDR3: CATTRGDGRGRDTQYF. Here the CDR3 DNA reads TGTGCCACCACAAGGGGTGACGGGAGGGGCAGGGATACGCAGTATTTT.

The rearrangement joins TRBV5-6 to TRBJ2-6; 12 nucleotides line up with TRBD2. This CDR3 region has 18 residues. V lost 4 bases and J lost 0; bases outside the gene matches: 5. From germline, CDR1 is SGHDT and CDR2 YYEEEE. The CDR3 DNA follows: TGTGCCAGCAGCCGCGGACTAGCGGGAAGCTCTGGGGCCAACGTCCTGACTTTC. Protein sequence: CASSRGLAGSSGANVLTF.

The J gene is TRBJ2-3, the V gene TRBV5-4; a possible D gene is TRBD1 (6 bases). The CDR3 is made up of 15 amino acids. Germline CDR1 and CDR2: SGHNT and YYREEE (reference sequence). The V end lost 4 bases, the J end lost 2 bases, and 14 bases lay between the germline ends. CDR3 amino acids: CASSPRQGHTDTQYF. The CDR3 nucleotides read TGTGCCAGCAGCCCCCGGCAGGGGCACACAGATACGCAGTATTTT.

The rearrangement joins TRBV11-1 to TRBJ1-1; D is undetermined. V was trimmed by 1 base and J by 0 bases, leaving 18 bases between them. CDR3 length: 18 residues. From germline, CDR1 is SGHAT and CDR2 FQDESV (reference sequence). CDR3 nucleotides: TGTGCCAGCAGCTTAGAGGACGCCGAAGTCCCCATGAACACTGAAGCTTTCTTT. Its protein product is CASSLEDAEVPMNTEAFF. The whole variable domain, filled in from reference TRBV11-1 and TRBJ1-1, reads EAEVAQSPRYKITEKSQAVAFWCDPISGHATLYWYRQILGQGPELLVQFQDESVVDDSQLPKDRFSAERLKGVDSTLKIQPAELGDSAMYLCASSLEDAEVPMNTEAFFGQGTRLTVV.

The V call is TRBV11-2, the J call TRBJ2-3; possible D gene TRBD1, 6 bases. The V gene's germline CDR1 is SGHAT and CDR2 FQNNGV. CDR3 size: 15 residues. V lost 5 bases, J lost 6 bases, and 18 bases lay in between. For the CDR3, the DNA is TGTGCCAGCAGCAAGAGATTACAGGGATCCGATACGCAGTATTTT. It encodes CASSKRLQGSDTQYF.

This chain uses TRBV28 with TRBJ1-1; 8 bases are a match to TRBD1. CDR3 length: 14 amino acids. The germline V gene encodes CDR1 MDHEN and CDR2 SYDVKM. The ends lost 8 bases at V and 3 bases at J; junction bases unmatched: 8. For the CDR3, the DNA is TGTGCCAGCGAGGTGCAGGGGGCCTACACTGAAGCTTTCTTT. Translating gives CASEVQGAYTEAFF.

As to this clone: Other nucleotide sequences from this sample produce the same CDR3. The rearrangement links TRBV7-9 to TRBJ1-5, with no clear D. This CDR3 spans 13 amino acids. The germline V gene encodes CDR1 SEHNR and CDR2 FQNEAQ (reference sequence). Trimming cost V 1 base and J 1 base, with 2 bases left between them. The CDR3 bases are TGTGCCAGCAGCTTAGACAGCAATCAGCCCCAGCATTTT. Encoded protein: CASSLDSNQPQHF.

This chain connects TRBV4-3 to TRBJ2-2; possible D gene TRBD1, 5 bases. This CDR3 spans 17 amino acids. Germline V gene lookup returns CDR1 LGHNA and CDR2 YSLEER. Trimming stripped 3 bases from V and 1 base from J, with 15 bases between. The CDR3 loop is CASSQGIGEMNTGELFF. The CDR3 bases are TGCGCCAGCAGCCAGGGTATAGGGGAAATGAACACCGGGGAGCTGTTTTTT.

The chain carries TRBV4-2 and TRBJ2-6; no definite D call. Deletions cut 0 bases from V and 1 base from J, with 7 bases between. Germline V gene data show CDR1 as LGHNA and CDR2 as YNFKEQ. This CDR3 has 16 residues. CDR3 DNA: TGTGCCAGCAGCCAAGACGCCCGGTCTGGGGCCAACGTCCTGACTTTC. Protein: CASSQDARSGANVLTF.